The sequence of this T cell receptor (beta chain) was determined in a study of blood T cell repertoires in COVID-19. The CDR3 is made up of 16 amino acids. V dropped 5 bases and J dropped 8; count of bases not matched to a gene: 13. Per germline, CDR1 MDHEN and CDR2 SYDVKM. Produced via immunoSEQ multiplex PCR; TCRdb's table is partial and in-frame only. In the table there are hundreds of thousands of clones, about 88% of which are singletons. The sample consisted of PBMCs or T cells enriched from blood (not recorded which). V and J are TRBV28 and TRBJ2-4, with 9 bases that match TRBD2. The receptor comes from a woman aged 25 to 45 who had been exposed to COVID-19. The CDR3 region has the DNA TGTGCCAGCAGTAATCAAGGTGGCGGGGGGGCAGACATTCAGTACTTC. Translating gives CASSNQGGGGADIQYF.